These T cell receptor beta chains were read from a single sample in a study of T cell repertoires in cytomegalovirus infection. One entry per CDR3 protein results from TCRdb running MiXCR on the reads. The table records just under 500,000 distinct CDR3 sequences, roughly 34% of them present only once. These receptors' antigens are unknown. Sequenced material: cultured PBMCs, taken from culture after CMV antigen stimulation. The receptors stem from a human donor in good health (CMV status not recorded). Some clones in this sample may be carry-over from other donors' samples. Both conserved end residues are part of each CDR3. Each record gives: CDR3 DNA, CDR3 protein, J gene, D gene, V gene, clone size. D genes are given only for firm matches. Size is omitted from some rows. Given values are once, few, many or a class for expanded clones.

DNA: TGTGCCAGCATACCCTCCGGGGGGGGCACCGGGGAGCTGTTTTTT
CDR3: CASIPSGGGTGELFF
J: TRBJ2-2
D: TRBD2
V: TRBV6-8
size: -

DNA: TGTGCCAGCTCACCACCGCAGGGGGCGAACACCGGGGAGCTGTTTTTT
CDR3: CASSPPQGANTGELFF
J: TRBJ2-2
D: TRBD1
V: TRBV18
size: -

DNA: TGTGCCAGCAGTTTAGCTGGCGGGAGGATATCCTACGAGCAGTACTTC
CDR3: CASSLAGGRISYEQYF
J: TRBJ2-7
D: TRBD2
V: TRBV28
size: few

DNA: TGTGCCAGCAGCTTAAGCCTAGCGGGAGCGGAGACCCAGTACTTC
CDR3: CASSLSLAGAETQYF
J: TRBJ2-5
D: TRBD2
V: TRBV7-9
size: -

DNA: TGTGCCAGCAGTCCAACCGACAGGGAAGGAGAAAAACTGTTTTTT
CDR3: CASSPTDREGEKLFF
J: TRBJ1-4
D: TRBD1
V: TRBV12-3/TRBV12-4
size: -

DNA: TGTGCCAGCAGTGCCACGGGACAGGGGAAAGGTTCTGAAGCTTTCTTT
CDR3: CASSATGQGKGSEAFF
J: TRBJ1-1
D: TRBD1
V: TRBV6-2/TRBV6-3
size: -

DNA: TGTGCCAGCAGTAAGGTCAGGGGCTACGAGCAGTACTTC
CDR3: CASSKVRGYEQYF
J: TRBJ2-7
D: -
V: TRBV6-5
size: few

DNA: TGTGCCAGCAGTGTAGACAGGGCTGCTAACTATGGCTACACCTTC
CDR3: CASSVDRAANYGYTF
J: TRBJ1-2
D: TRBD1
V: TRBV6-5
size: few

DNA: TGTGCCAGCAGTTTGGTACTAGCGGGAGCCGATGAGCAGTTCTTC
CDR3: CASSLVLAGADEQFF
J: TRBJ2-1
D: TRBD2
V: TRBV27
size: -

DNA: TGCGCCAGCACGGTTTTCGAGGAGTTTAGCAATGAGCAGTTCTTC
CDR3: CASTVFEEFSNEQFF
J: TRBJ2-1
D: -
V: TRBV5-1
size: -

DNA: TGTGCCAGCAGGCGGACTAGAGCACAAGAGACCCAGTACTTC
CDR3: CASRRTRAQETQYF
J: TRBJ2-5
D: TRBD2
V: TRBV6-5
size: few

DNA: TGTGCCAGCAGTTATTGGAACAAGCTTCCAGATACGCAGTATTTT
CDR3: CASSYWNKLPDTQYF
J: TRBJ2-3
D: -
V: TRBV11-3
size: few

DNA: TGTGCCACAATGGGTCTGGACAGGGGGCGAAACGGCTACACCTTC
CDR3: CATMGLDRGRNGYTF
J: TRBJ1-2
D: TRBD1
V: TRBV15
size: -

DNA: TGTGCCAGCAGCTTATGGGACAGCCAGACCCAGTACTTC
CDR3: CASSLWDSQTQYF
J: TRBJ2-5
D: TRBD1
V: TRBV7-2
size: -

DNA: TGTGCCAGCAGCCCCCGTGGGAGCGGGAGAGCCCCACAGCGGTCCTACGAGCAGTACTTC
CDR3: CASSPRGSGRAPQRSYEQYF
J: TRBJ2-7
D: TRBD2
V: TRBV7-2
size: many

DNA: TGTGCCAGCAGAGACAGGATCAACCAGCCCCAGCATTTT
CDR3: CASRDRINQPQHF
J: TRBJ1-5
D: -
V: TRBV6-2/TRBV6-3
size: -

DNA: TGTGCCAGCAGTTACATCGGCGGGACGGGGAATGAGCAGTTCTTC
CDR3: CASSYIGGTGNEQFF
J: TRBJ2-1
D: -
V: TRBV6-2/TRBV6-3
size: -

DNA: TGTGCCAGTGGAACTTCGGCGGATGGAAACACCATATATTTT
CDR3: CASGTSADGNTIYF
J: TRBJ1-3
D: -
V: TRBV25-1
size: -

DNA: TGTGCCAGCAGCTTGCTAGCGGGAGGGCGGGATGAGCAGTTCTTC
CDR3: CASSLLAGGRDEQFF
J: TRBJ2-1
D: TRBD2
V: TRBV7-9
size: few

DNA: TGTGCCAGCAGCCGCGCTGGACAGGGGTGGACCACAGATACGCAGTATTTT
CDR3: CASSRAGQGWTTDTQYF
J: TRBJ2-3
D: TRBD1
V: TRBV11-3
size: few

DNA: TGTGCCAGCAGCTCCGGGACTCTCGGTAGCACAGATACGCAGTATTTT
CDR3: CASSSGTLGSTDTQYF
J: TRBJ2-3
D: -
V: TRBV7-8
size: -

DNA: TGTGCCAGCTCCCCCACCCACGCGGCACTTTACAATGAGCAGTTCTTC
CDR3: CASSPTHAALYNEQFF
J: TRBJ2-1
D: -
V: TRBV27
size: -